Shown below are 21 T cell receptor beta chains from a single sample sequenced in a study of vaccination and CD4 T cells after COVID-19. Stated treatment: approximately nine-day PBMC culture with coronavirus spike peptide pools or control peptides (ViraFEST assay). Cultured CD4+ T cell DNA underwent sequencing with the Oncomine TCR Beta short-read assay. TCRdb reanalysed the PCR reads using MiXCR and keeps one entry per CDR3 protein. Of roughly 12,000 distinct CDR3 sequences listed, less than 80% are singletons. No antigens are known for them. This specimen was CD4+ T cells from blood, cultured in vitro, taken before SARS-CoV-2 vaccination. The receptors were sampled from a human donor who had recovered from COVID-19.

Regarding this clonotype: The conserved phenylalanine or tryptophan normally closing the CDR3 is absent here, so this likely arose from a read error. The chain employs TRBV27 and TRBJ1-6; D not certain. The V and J ends lost 5 bases and 4 bases respectively, with 9 bases between them. This CDR3 comprises 14 residues. Germline-derived CDR1 and CDR2 are MNHEY and SMNVEV (reference sequence). In nucleotides, the CDR3 is TGTGCCAGCAGTCGTACAGCATATAATTCACCCCTCCACTTA. Amino acids: CASSRTAYNSPLHL.

This clonotype has more than one count but fewer than ten. This rearrangement joins TRBV2 to TRBJ2-5; 8 nucleotides align to TRBD2. The CDR3 is made up of 15 amino acids. Losses at the gene ends were 7 bases for V and 4 bases for J; bases not matched to a gene: 11. Germline CDR1 is SNHLY and CDR2 is FYNNEI. The CDR3 nucleotides read TGTGCCAGCACCATCCGGGGGGGCCAGGGAGAGACCCAGTACTTC. This translates into CASTIRGGQGETQYF. Full variable domain (rest looked up from reference TRBV2 and TRBJ2-5): EPEVTQTPSHQVTQMGQEVILRCVPISNHLYFYWYRQILGQKVEFLVSFYNNEISEKSEIFDDQFSVERPDGSNFTLKIRSTKLEDSAMYFCASTIRGGQGETQYFGPGTRLLVL.

This clonotype was detected once. The chain carries TRBV7-2 and TRBJ1-2, with D perhaps matching TRBD1 (5 bases). The CDR3 contains 12 residues. The V gene lost 6 bases and the J gene lost 6 bases, with 11 bases spanning the gap. Germline values: CDR1 SGHTA, CDR2 FQGNSA. CDR3 in amino acids: CASRETEDGYTF. The CDR3 nucleotides read TGTGCCAGCAGAGAGACAGAAGATGGCTACACCTTC.

The chain uses TRBV19 and TRBJ2-5; no definite D call. The CDR3 is 13 residues long. V shed 1 base and J shed 3 bases, with 6 bases lying between them. Germline CDR1 and CDR2: LNHDA and SQIVND (reference sequence). The CDR3 bases are TGTGCCAGTAGTATAGTGGGAAAAGAGACCCAGTACTTC. Translation gives CASSIVGKETQYF.

By share, this clonotype counts as medium-sized. The chain is built from TRBV6-1 and TRBJ1-5; TRBD1 agrees at 9 bases. V was clipped by 5 bases and J by 7 bases; unmatched bases: 6. The CDR3 runs 14 residues. Germline values: CDR1 MNHNS, CDR2 SASEGT. In DNA, the CDR3 is TGTGCCAGCAGTCGGGGACAGGGTTACCAGCCCCAGCATTTT. It specifies CASSRGQGYQPQHF.

This sequence joins TRBV10-3 and TRBJ2-5; 9 nucleotides line up with TRBD1. CDR1 ENHRY and CDR2 SYGVKD come from the germline V gene. The CDR3 sequence is 14 residues long. The trim removed 6 bases at V and 4 bases at J, leaving 6 bases unmatched. CDR3 amino acids: CAISPDRGSETQYF. The CDR3 nucleotides are TGTGCCATCAGCCCGGACAGGGGATCAGAGACCCAGTACTTC.

A few counts support this clonotype. The gene calls are TRBV6-1 and TRBJ2-7, with 10 bases identical to TRBD1. V gave up 8 bases and J gave up 6 bases; unmatched junction bases: 4. The germline V gene has CDR1 MNHNS and CDR2 SASEGT. This CDR3 is built from 12 residues. The CDR3 coding sequence is TGTGCCAGCGGGGACAGGGGACGCGAGCAGTACTTC. This encodes CASGDRGREQYF.

The chain joins TRBV10-3 to TRBJ2-1, with 12 nucleotides matching TRBD2. Losses at the gene ends were 7 bases for V and 7 bases for J; bases not matched to a gene: 11. Germline CDR1 ENHRY, CDR2 SYGVKD. The CDR3 extends over 16 amino acids. The CDR3 loop is CAINGGRTSGTNEQFF. The CDR3 coding sequence is TGTGCCATCAACGGGGGTCGGACTAGCGGGACGAATGAGCAGTTCTTC.

V is TRBV7-9 and J is TRBJ2-2, with D perhaps matching TRBD2 (6 bases). V lost 4 bases, J lost 6 bases, and 9 bases lay in between. The CDR3 is made up of 13 amino acids. Germline V lookup: CDR1 SEHNR, CDR2 FQNEAQ (reference sequence). DNA of the CDR3: TGTGCCAGCAGCTGGGCGGGGTCCGGGGAGCTGTTTTTT. Translation gives CASSWAGSGELFF.

This clonotype was recorded a few times. The rearrangement joins TRBV20-1 to TRBJ1-2; D gene uncertain. There are 12 residues in the CDR3. Germline V gene lookup returns CDR1 DFQATT and CDR2 SNEGSKA (reference sequence). V shed 1 base and J shed 0 bases, with 3 bases lying between them. The CDR3 DNA follows: TGCAGTGCTAGAGTTACTAACTATGGCTACACCTTC. Translation: CSARVTNYGYTF.

The chain uses TRBV20-1 and TRBJ1-1; a possible D gene is TRBD1 (6 bases). The germline V gene encodes CDR1 DFQATT and CDR2 SNEGSKA (reference sequence). This CDR3 has 14 residues. V lost 3 bases, J lost 5 bases, and 16 bases lay in between. The CDR3 DNA is TGCAGTGCTAGGACAGGTGGCGCAGGGACTGAAGCTTTCTTT. Its protein product is CSARTGGAGTEAFF.

This rearrangement joins TRBV29-1 to TRBJ1-2, with D maybe TRBD1 (6 bases). V lost 6 bases and J 4 bases, leaving 15 bases between the germline ends. This CDR3 has 13 amino acids. Germline V lookup: CDR1 SQVTM, CDR2 ANQGSEA. In DNA, the CDR3 is TGCAGCGTCCTGGTACAGGGCCCCTATGGCTACACCTTC. Protein product: CSVLVQGPYGYTF.

In its sample, this clonotype was seen once. This sequence joins TRBV25-1 and TRBJ2-7; 7 nucleotides line up with TRBD1. CDR3 size: 14 residues. Unmatched junction bases numbered 3, after V lost 3 bases and J lost 1 base. Germline V gene data show CDR1 as MGHDK and CDR2 as SYGVNS. CDR3 residues: CASSDPGQSYEQYF. DNA of the CDR3: TGTGCCAGCAGTGACCCGGGACAGTCCTACGAGCAGTACTTC.

The sample holds one count of this clonotype. The chain uses TRBV6-1 and TRBJ2-7, with TRBD1 matching 9 bases. The CDR3 loop spans 15 amino acids. Germline assignment: CDR1 MNHNS and CDR2 SASEGT. The V and J ends lost 4 bases and 4 bases, in that order; junction bases with no gene match: 8. CDR3 region: CASSVGTGSRYEQYF. The CDR3, as DNA: TGTGCCAGCAGTGTTGGGACAGGGTCTCGGTACGAGCAGTACTTC.

This clonotype was counted a few times. The chain recombines TRBV6-1 with TRBJ1-5; D might be TRBD1 (6 bases). The CDR3 is made up of 15 amino acids. Germline V gene data show CDR1 as MNHNS and CDR2 as SASEGT. V lost 7 bases, J lost 4 bases, and 17 bases lay in between. In DNA, the CDR3 is TGTGCCAGCATTCTGGACAGTCCCCGGAATCAGCCCCAGCATTTT. Residues: CASILDSPRNQPQHF.

The chain couples TRBV28 to TRBJ2-3; D might be TRBD2 (6 bases). V lost 4 bases and J lost 2, with 16 bases in between. Per germline, CDR1 MDHEN and CDR2 SYDVKM. The CDR3 is made up of 16 amino acids. In DNA form, the CDR3 reads TGTGCCAGCAGTTGGGGGGAGGCGGTCTACACAGATACGCAGTATTTT. Translation gives CASSWGEAVYTDTQYF.

This clonotype has more than one count but fewer than ten. The chain has TRBV24-1 and TRBJ1-1; perhaps TRBD1 as D (5 bases). The CDR3 is 16 residues long. With 2 bases removed from V and 4 bases from J, the gap between germline ends came to 16 bases. The germline gives CDR1 KGHDR, CDR2 SFDVKD. CDR3 DNA sequence: TGTGCCACCAGTGATTCCACACCCGGGGGGAGCACTGAAGCTTTCTTT. Protein: CATSDSTPGGSTEAFF.

This clonotype has more than one count but fewer than ten. The chain employs TRBV7-9 and TRBJ1-5; no clear D gene. Deletions cut 1 base from V and 7 bases from J, with 8 bases between. Per the germline V gene, CDR1 is SEHNR and CDR2 is FQNEAQ (reference sequence). The CDR3 has 13 amino acids. Written as DNA, the CDR3 is TGTGCCAGCAGCTTAGGAGGGCTGCAGCCCCAGCATTTT. This gives the protein CASSLGGLQPQHF.

The chain is built from TRBV7-3 and TRBJ2-2, with D perhaps matching TRBD1 or TRBD2 (5 bases each). The germline V and J ends were trimmed by 5 bases and 1 base, with 14 bases remaining between them. The germline gives CDR1 SGHTA, CDR2 FQGTGA. The CDR3 covers 16 residues. In DNA form, the CDR3 reads TGTGCCAGCAGCCCCATGGGGGAATGGAACACCGGGGAGCTGTTTTTT. The encoded protein is CASSPMGEWNTGELFF.

In DNA form, the CDR3 reads TGTGCCTGGTGGGAGGGGGGGCGGACTTTCTTT. Its translation: CAWWEGGRTFF. The chain has TRBV30 and TRBJ1-1, with a tentative D call TRBD1 (6 bases). CDR1 is GTSNPN and CDR2 is SVGIG in the germline V gene (reference sequence). V was trimmed by 5 bases and J by 12 bases, leaving 16 bases between them. The CDR3 consists of 11 residues.

This chain connects TRBV20-1 to TRBJ2-1; 16 nucleotides align to TRBD2. V dropped 2 bases and J dropped 7; count of bases not matched to a gene: 11. CDR1 is DFQATT and CDR2 is SNEGSKA in the germline V gene (reference sequence). The CDR3 has 18 amino acids. The chain's CDR3 is CSARIPGTSGRGGNEQFF. The CDR3 DNA reads TGCAGTGCTAGAATTCCCGGGACTAGCGGGAGGGGGGGGAATGAGCAGTTCTTC.